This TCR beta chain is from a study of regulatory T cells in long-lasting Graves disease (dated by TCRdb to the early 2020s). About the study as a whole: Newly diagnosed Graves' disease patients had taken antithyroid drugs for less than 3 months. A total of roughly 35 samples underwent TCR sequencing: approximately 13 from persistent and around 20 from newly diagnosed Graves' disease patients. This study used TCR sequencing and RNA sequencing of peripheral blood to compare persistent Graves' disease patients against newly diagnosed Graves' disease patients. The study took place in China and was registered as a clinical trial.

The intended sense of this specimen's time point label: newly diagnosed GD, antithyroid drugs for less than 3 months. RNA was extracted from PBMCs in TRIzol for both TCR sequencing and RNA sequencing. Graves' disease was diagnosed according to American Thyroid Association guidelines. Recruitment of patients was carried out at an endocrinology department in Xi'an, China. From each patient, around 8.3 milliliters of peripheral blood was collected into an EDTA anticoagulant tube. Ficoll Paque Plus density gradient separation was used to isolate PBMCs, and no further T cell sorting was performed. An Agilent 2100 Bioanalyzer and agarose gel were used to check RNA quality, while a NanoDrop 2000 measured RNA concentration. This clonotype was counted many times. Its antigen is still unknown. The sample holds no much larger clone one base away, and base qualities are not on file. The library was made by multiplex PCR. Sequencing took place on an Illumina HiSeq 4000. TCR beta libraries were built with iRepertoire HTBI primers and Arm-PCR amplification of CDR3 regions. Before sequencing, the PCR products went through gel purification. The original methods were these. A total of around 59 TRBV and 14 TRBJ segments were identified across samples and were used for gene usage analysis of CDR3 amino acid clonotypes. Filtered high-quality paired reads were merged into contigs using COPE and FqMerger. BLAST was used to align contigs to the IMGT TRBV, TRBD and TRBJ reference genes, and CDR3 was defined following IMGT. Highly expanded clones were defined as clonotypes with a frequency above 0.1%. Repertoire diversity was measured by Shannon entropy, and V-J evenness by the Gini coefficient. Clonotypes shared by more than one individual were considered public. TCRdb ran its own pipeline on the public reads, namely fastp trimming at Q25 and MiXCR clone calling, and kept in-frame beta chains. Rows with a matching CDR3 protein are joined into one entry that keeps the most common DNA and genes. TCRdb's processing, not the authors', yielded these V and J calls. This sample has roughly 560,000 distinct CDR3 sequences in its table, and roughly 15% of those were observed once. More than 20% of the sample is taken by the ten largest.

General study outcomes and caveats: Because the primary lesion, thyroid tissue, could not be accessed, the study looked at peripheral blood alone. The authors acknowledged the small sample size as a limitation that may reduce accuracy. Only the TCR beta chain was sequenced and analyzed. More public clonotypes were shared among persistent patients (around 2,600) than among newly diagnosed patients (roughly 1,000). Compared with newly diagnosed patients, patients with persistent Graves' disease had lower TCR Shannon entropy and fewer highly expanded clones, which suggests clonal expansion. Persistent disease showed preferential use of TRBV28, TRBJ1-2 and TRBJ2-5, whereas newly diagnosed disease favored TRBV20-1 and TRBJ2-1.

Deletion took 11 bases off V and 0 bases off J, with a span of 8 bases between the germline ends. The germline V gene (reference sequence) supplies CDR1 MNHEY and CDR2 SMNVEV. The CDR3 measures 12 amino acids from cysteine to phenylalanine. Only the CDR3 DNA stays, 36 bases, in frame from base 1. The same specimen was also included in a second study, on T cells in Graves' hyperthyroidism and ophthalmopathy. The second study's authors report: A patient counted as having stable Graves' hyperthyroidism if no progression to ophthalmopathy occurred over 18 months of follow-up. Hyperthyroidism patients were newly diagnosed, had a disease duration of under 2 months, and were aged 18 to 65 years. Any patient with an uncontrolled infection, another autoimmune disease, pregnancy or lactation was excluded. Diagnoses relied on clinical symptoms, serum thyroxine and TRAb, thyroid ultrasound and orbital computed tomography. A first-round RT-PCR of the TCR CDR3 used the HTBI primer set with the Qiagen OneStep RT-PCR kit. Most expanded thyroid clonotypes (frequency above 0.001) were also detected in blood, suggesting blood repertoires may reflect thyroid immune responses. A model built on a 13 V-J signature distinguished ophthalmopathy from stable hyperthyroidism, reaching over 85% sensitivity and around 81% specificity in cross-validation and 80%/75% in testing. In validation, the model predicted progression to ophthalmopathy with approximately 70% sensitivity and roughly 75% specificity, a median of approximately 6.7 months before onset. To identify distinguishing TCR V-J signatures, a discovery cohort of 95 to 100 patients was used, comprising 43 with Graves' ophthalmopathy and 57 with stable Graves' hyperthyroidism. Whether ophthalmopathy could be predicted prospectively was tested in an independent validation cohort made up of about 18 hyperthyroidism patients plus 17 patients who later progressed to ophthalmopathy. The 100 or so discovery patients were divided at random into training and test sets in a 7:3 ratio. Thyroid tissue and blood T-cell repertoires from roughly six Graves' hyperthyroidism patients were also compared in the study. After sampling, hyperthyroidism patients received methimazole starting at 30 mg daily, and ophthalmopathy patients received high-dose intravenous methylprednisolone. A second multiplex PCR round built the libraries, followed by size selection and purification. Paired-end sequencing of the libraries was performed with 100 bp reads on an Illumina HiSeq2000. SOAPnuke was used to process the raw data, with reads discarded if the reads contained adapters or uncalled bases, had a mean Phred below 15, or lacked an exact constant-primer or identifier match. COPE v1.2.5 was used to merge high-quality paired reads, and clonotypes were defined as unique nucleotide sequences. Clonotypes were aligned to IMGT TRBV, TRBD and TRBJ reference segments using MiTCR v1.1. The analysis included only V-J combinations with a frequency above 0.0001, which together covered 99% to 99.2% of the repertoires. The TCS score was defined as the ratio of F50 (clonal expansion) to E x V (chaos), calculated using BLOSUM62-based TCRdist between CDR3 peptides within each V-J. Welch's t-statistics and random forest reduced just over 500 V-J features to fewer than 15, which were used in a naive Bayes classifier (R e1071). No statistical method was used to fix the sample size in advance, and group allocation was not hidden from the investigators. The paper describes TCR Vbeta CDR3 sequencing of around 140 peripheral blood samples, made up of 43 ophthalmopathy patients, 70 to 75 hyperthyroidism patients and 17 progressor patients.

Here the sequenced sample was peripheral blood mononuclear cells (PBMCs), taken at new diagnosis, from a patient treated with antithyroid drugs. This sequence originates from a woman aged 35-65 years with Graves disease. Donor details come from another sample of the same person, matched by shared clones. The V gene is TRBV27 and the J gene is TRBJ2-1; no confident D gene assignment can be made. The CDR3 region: CAATSSYNEQFF. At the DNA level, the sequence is TGTGCCGCAACGTCCTCCTACAATGAGCAGTTCTTC.